The T cell receptor (beta chain) under discussion was sequenced for a study of siplizumab effects on memory and regulatory T cells. Notes on the study in general: Treg origin accounted for an average of roughly 65% of mappable alloreactive CD4+ clones with siplizumab and over 25% in controls. Mapping to unstimulated subsets was achieved for only a minor fraction of alloreactive clones. The diversity of naive T cells seemed greater than that of memory cells, and their alloresponse contribution seemed major. Significant reduction of alloreactive sequences traceable to unstimulated CD4+ memory cells was observed with siplizumab.

The CDR3 has 13 amino acids. Germline CDR1 reads SGHTA; CDR2 reads FQGNSA. V was pared by 5 bases and J by 5 bases, with 12 bases between. As regards this clone: Its antigen is currently unknown. Distinct nucleotide sequences in the sample also encode this CDR3.

Produced via immunoSEQ multiplex PCR; TCRdb's table is partial and in-frame only. The sample lists about 120,000 clones; 90% to 95% were seen once. The receptor was derived from a human donor in good health. The specimen was non-Treg CD4+ T cells sorted from blood. V and J are TRBV7-2 and TRBJ2-5; TRBD2 might be the D (7 bases). The CDR3 loop is CASSGGGRETQYF. The CDR3 DNA reads TGTGCCAGCAGCGGGGGGGGCAGGGAGACCCAGTACTTC.